The next 10 T cell receptor beta chains were all read from a single sample in a study of blood T cell repertoires in COVID-19. Some clones are missing from TCRdb's copy, which holds only in-frame ones; the method was immunoSEQ multiplex PCR. This repertoire shows 200,000 to 250,000 clones, more than 85% found once; its top ten account for roughly 10%. Sequenced material: peripheral blood. The receptors stem from a woman aged 50 to 65 with COVID-19, enrolled during active disease.

This chain joins TRBV27 and TRBJ2-3; 11 nucleotides align to TRBD2. CDR1 MNHEY and CDR2 SMNVEV come from the germline V gene (reference sequence). Losses at the gene ends were 10 bases for V and 6 bases for J; bases not matched to a gene: 9. The CDR3 length is 14 residues. In DNA, the CDR3 is TGTGCCACCTATAGCGGGGGGGCTTTGGATACGCAGTATTTT. Translated: CATYSGGALDTQYF.

This rearrangement joins TRBV5-6 to TRBJ1-2; no clear D. V was cut by 0 bases and J by 4 bases, with 7 bases left in between. The CDR3 totals 13 residues. Germline CDR1 and CDR2: SGHDT and YYEEEE. The CDR3 bases are TGTGCCAGCAGCTTGGGAGGGAGCTATGGCTACACCTTC. Protein sequence: CASSLGGSYGYTF.

This clone occurred a few times. The chain employs TRBV5-1 and TRBJ1-6; 7 nucleotides align to TRBD1. The germline gives CDR1 SGHRS, CDR2 YFSETQ. The V gene end was trimmed by 4 bases and the J gene end by 5 bases; junction bases not matched to a gene: 6. This CDR3 is built from 15 residues. CDR3 coding DNA: TGCGCCAGCAGCGCCCAGGGGGTGGATAATTCACCCCTCCACTTT. Residues: CASSAQGVDNSPLHF.

The genes are TRBV2 and TRBJ2-7; TRBD2 might be the D (7 bases). This CDR3 region has 17 residues. Germline-derived CDR1 and CDR2 are SNHLY and FYNNEI. The V gene lost 0 bases and the J gene lost 5 bases, with 20 bases spanning the gap. CDR3 loop: CASSEALRGAFRDEQYF. The CDR3 nucleotides are TGTGCCAGCAGTGAAGCGCTTCGGGGGGCGTTTAGGGACGAGCAGTACTTC.

The chain couples TRBV12-3 or TRBV12-4 to TRBJ2-7, with TRBD1 as a possible D gene (6 bases). There are 13 residues in the CDR3. Trimming removed 8 bases from V and 6 bases from J, with 17 bases in between. Here the CDR3 reads CASSFGRGPEQYF. Here the CDR3 DNA reads TGTGCCAGCTCATTCGGCAGGGGTCCCGAGCAGTACTTC.

The chain combines TRBV19 with TRBJ1-4; a weak D match, TRBD1 (6 bases). With 5 bases removed from V and 13 bases from J, the gap between germline ends came to 11 bases. The CDR3 length is 11 residues. Germline assignment: CDR1 LNHDA and CDR2 SQIVND (reference sequence). This CDR3 reads CASSVTGRLFF. CDR3 bases: TGTGCCAGTAGTGTTACAGGGCGACTGTTTTTT.

V usage is TRBV30 and J usage is TRBJ1-2; unclear D gene. The V end lost 2 bases, the J end lost 5 bases, and 12 bases lay between the germline ends. Looked up from germline, CDR1 is GTSNPN and CDR2 is SVGIG (reference sequence). The CDR3 extends over 13 amino acids. CDR3 nucleotides: TGTGCCTGGAGTCGTCTAGGTAGATATGGCTACACCTTC. Its translation is CAWSRLGRYGYTF.

The CDR3 DNA reads TGTGCCAGCAGCTTAGGGTCTAGCGGGACCTACACCGGGGAGCTGTTTTTT. This sequence encodes CASSLGSSGTYTGELFF. V is TRBV11-2 and J is TRBJ2-2; 9 bases map to TRBD2. V lost 1 base and J lost 3; bases outside the gene matches: 6. Germline CDR1 reads SGHAT; CDR2 reads FQNNGV. The CDR3 extends over 17 amino acids.

This clone was seen just once. The rearrangement uses TRBV19 and TRBJ1-1, with D maybe TRBD1 (6 bases). The CDR3 consists of 16 residues. V was shortened by 6 bases and J by 0 bases, with 17 bases between the two germline ends. Germline V gene data show CDR1 as LNHDA and CDR2 as SQIVND (reference sequence). The CDR3 DNA reads TGTGCCAGTAGCCACCGGAGACAGGCGATGAACACTGAAGCTTTCTTT. This codes for CASSHRRQAMNTEAFF.

V usage is TRBV7-8 and J usage is TRBJ2-7, with 7 nucleotides matching TRBD1. Per the germline V gene, CDR1 is SGHVS and CDR2 is FQNEAQ. The CDR3 has 14 residues. Unmatched junction bases numbered 1, after V lost 1 base and J lost 1 base. The CDR3 spells CASSLGTGSYEQYF. CDR3 DNA sequence: TGTGCCAGCAGCTTAGGGACAGGTTCCTACGAGCAGTACTTC.